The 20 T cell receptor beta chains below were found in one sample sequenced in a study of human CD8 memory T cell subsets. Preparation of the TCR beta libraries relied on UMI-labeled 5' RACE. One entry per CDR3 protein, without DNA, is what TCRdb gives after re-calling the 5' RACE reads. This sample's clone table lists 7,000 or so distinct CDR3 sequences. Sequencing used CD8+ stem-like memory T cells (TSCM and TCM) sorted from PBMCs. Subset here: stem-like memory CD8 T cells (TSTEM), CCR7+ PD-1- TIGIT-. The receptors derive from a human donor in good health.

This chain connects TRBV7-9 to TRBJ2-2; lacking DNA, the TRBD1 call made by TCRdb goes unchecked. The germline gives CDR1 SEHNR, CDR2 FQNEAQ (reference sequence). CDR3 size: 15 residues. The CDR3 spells CASSGDTGSPGELFF.

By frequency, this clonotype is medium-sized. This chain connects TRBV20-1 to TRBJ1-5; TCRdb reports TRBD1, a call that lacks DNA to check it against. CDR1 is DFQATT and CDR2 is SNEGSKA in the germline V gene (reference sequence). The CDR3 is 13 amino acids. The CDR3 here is CSAHTGGAQPQHF.

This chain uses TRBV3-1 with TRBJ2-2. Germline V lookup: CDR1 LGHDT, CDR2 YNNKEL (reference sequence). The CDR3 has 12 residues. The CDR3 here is CASSREGRELFF.

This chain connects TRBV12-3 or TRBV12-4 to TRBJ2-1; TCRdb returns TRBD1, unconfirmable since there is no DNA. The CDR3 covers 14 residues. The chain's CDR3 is CASSFGASYNEQFF.

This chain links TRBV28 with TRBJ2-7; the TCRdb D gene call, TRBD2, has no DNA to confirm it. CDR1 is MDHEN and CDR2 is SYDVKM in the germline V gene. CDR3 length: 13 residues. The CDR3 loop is CATLAEPSYEQYF.

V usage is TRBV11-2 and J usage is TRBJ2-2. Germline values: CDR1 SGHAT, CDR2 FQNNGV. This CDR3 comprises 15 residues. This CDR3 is CASSFEKGHTGELFF.

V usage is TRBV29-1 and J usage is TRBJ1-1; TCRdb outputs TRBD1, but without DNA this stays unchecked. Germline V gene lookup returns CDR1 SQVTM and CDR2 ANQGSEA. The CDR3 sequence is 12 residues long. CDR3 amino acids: CSVADRGAEAFF.

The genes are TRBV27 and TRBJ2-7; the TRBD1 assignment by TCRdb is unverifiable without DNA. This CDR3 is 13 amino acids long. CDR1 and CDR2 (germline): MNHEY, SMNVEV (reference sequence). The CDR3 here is CASSSWAGSEQYF.

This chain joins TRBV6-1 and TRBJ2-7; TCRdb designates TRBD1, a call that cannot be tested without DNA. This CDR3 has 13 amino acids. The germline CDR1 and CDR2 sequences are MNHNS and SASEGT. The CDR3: CASGWDTPYEQYF.

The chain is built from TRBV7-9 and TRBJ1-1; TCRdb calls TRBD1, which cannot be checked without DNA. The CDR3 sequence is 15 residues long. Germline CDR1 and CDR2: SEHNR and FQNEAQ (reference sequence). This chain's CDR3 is CASSGRDSMNTEAFF.

CDR3 sequence reads: CASSQRGGGELFF. The chain joins TRBV4-1 to TRBJ2-2; TCRdb calls TRBD2, which cannot be checked without DNA. The CDR3 runs 13 residues. CDR1 is MGHRA, CDR2 YSYEKL, per germline.

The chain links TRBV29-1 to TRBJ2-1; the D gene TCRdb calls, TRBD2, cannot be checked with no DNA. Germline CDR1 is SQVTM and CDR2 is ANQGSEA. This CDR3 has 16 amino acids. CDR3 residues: CSVLGLAGADYNEQFF.

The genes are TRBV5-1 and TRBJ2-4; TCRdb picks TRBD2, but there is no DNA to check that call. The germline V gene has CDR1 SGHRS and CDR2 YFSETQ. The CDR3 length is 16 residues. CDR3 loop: CASSWTSGSLGNIQYF.

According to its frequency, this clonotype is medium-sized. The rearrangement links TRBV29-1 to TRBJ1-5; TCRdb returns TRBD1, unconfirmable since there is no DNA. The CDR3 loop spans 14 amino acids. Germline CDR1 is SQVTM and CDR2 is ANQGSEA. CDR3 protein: CSVSDSNSNQPQHF. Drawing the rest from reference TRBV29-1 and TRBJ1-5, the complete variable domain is SAVISQKPSRDICQRGTSLTIQCQVDSQVTMMFWYRQQPGQSLTLIATANQGSEATYESGFVIDKFPISRPNLTFSTLTVSNMSPEDSSIYLCSVSDSNSNQPQHFGDGTRLSIL.

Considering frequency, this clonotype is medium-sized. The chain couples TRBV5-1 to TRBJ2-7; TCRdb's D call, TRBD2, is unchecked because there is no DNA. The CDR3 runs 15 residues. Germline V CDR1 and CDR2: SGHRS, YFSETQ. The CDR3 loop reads CASSLESLSSYEQYF.

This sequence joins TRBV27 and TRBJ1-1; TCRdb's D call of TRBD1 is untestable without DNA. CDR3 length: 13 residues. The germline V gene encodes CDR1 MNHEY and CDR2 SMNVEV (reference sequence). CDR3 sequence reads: CASSARAPTEAFF.

This chain's CDR3 is CASSLPGTVFGETQYF. The chain has TRBV11-2 and TRBJ2-5; as DNA is missing, the TRBD1 call by TCRdb cannot be tested. The CDR3 extends over 16 amino acids. The germline V gene has CDR1 SGHAT and CDR2 FQNNGV.

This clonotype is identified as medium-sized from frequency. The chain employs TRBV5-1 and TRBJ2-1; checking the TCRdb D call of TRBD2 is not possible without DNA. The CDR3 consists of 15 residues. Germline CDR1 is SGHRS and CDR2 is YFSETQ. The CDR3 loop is CASSLDGLSGNEQFF. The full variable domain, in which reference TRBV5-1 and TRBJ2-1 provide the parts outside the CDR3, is KAGVTQTPRYLIKTRGQQVTLSCSPISGHRSVSWYQQTPGQGLQFLFEYFSETQRNKGNFPGRFSGRQFSNSRSEMNVSTLELGDSALYLCASSLDGLSGNEQFFGPGTRLTVL.

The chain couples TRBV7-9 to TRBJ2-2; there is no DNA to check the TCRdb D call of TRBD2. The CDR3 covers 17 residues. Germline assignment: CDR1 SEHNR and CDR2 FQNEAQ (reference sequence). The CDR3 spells CASSLARTSVNTGELFF.

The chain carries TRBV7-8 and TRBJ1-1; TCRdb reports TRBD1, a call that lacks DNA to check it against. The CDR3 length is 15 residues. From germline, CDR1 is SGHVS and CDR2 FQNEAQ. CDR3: CASSLNPGVNTEAFF.